This T cell receptor beta chain was identified in a study of beta chain features in type 1 diabetes. Findings and caveats of the study: It was among patients, rather than healthy donors, that naive, central memory and Treg TCRB repertoires appeared more similar. PCR might show a preference for shorter templates, equally across patients and controls. When Type 1 diabetes patients were examined, their TCRB CDR3s proved moderately but significantly shorter in all four CD4+ subsets. Over-representation of high TCR-expressing cells was a possible consequence of cDNA sequencing.

CD45RO/CCR7/CD25/CD127/CD95/CD27 sorting isolated CD4+ naive, central memory, regulatory and stem cell-like memory cells. Expressed TCRB transcripts got sequenced, as all isolated RNA was reverse transcribed. The repertoire was sequenced with immunoSEQ multiplex PCR; TCRdb's copy has only in-frame clones and lacks some. The table lists approximately 280,000 clones, over 12% of them singletons. This clone has only a few counts. Its target is not known. V was clipped by 5 bases and J by 3 bases; unmatched bases: 4. Germline CDR1 and CDR2: PRHDT and FYEKMQ (reference sequence). The CDR3 contains 15 residues.

The origin of this receptor is a man aged 18-30 years with type 1 diabetes. V is TRBV13 and J is TRBJ2-1; 10 bases are a match to TRBD2. The source material was naive CD4+ T cells from blood. The CDR3 loop is CASSPGLADYNEQFF. The CDR3 DNA follows: TGTGCCAGCAGCCCAGGACTAGCGGACTACAATGAGCAGTTCTTC.